This TCR beta chain was sequenced in a study of Ad26.COV2.S vaccination and SARS-CoV-2 variants. The overall study: The donor belonged to the COV1001 Ad26.COV2.S trial arm.

As for treatment: over 15 received Ad26.COV2.S at low or high dose, single or two shots; about 5 received placebo; per-sample allocation not given. Specimens were obtained on day 63 following the first vaccine or placebo injection. With regard to this clone: What it binds is unknown.

Overall study results and limits: Vaccine and placebo recipients had similar non-spike TCR breadth. The analyses of TCR breadth and depth may have understated the size of total T cell responses.

Some clones are missing from TCRdb's copy, which holds only in-frame ones; the method was immunoSEQ multiplex PCR. The sample has hundreds of thousands of clones; 89% are singletons. The receptor's source is a person aged 18-60 years who received the Ad26.COV2.S COVID-19 vaccine or a placebo. The sequences come from peripheral blood, collected in a trial of Ad26.COV2.S vaccine versus placebo.

The CDR3 spells CASRVQGDGRGGYTF. The CDR3 DNA is TGTGCCAGCAGGGTACAGGGGGATGGTCGAGGTGGCTACACCTTC. This chain links TRBV5-4 with TRBJ1-2; 8 positions agree with TRBD1. This CDR3 has 15 amino acids. CDR1 is SGHNT and CDR2 is YYREEE in the germline V gene (reference sequence). Trimming cost V 5 bases and J 7 bases; bases outside gene matches: 13.